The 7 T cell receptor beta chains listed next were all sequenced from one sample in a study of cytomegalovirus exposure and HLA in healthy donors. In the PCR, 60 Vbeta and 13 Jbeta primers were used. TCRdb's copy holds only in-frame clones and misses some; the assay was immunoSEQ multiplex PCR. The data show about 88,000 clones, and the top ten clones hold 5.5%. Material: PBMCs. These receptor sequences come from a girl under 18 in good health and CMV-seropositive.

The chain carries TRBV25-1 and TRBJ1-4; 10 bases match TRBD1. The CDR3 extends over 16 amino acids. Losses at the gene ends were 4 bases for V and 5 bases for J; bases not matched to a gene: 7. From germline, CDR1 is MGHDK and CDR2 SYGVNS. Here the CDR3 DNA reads TGTGCCAGCAGTGCTCGGGACAGGGGAATCAATGAAAAACTGTTTTTT. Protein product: CASSARDRGINEKLFF.

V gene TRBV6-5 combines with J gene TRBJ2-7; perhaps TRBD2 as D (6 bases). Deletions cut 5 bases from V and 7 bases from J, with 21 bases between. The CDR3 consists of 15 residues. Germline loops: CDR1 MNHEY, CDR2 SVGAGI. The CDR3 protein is CASSKTSWGLEEQYF. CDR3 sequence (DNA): TGTGCCAGCAGTAAGACTAGTTGGGGTCTTGAAGAGCAGTACTTC.

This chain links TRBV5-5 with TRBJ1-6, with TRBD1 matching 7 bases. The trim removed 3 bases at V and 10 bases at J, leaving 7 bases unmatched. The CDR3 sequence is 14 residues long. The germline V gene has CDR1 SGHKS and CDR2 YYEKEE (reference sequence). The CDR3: CASSYNRGYSPLHF. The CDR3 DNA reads TGTGCCAGCAGCTACAACAGGGGTTACTCACCCCTCCACTTT.

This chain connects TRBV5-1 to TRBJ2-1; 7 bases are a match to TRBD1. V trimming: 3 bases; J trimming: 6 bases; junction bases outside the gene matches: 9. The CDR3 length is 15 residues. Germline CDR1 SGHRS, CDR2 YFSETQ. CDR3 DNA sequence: TGCGCCAGCAGCTACAGACAGGGCGGTGTCAATGAGCAGTTCTTC. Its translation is CASSYRQGGVNEQFF. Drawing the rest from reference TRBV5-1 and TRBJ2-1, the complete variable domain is KAGVTQTPRYLIKTRGQQVTLSCSPISGHRSVSWYQQTPGQGLQFLFEYFSETQRNKGNFPGRFSGRQFSNSRSEMNVSTLELGDSALYLCASSYRQGGVNEQFFGPGTRLTVL.

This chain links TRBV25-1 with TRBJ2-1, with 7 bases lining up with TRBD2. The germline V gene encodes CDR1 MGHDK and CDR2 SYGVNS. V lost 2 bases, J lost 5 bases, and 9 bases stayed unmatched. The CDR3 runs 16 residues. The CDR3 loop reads CASSETPSGVNNEQFF. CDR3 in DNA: TGTGCCAGCAGTGAAACCCCCAGCGGGGTAAACAATGAGCAGTTCTTC.

The CDR3 DNA reads as TGTGCCACCAGCAGAGGGACAGGGGCACAAGAGACCCAGTACTTC. It codes for CATSRGTGAQETQYF. V and J are TRBV15 and TRBJ2-5, with 9 bases that match TRBD1. The germline V gene has CDR1 LNHNV and CDR2 YYDKDF (reference sequence). CDR3 length equals 15 residues. V shed 1 base and J 2 bases; nucleotides not matched to a gene: 2.

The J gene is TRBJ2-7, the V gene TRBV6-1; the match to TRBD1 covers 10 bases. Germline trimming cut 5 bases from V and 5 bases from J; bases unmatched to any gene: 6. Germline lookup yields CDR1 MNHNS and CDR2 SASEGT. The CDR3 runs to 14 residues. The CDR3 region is CASSRQGARDEQYF. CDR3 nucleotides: TGTGCCAGCAGTAGACAGGGGGCGAGGGACGAGCAGTACTTC.